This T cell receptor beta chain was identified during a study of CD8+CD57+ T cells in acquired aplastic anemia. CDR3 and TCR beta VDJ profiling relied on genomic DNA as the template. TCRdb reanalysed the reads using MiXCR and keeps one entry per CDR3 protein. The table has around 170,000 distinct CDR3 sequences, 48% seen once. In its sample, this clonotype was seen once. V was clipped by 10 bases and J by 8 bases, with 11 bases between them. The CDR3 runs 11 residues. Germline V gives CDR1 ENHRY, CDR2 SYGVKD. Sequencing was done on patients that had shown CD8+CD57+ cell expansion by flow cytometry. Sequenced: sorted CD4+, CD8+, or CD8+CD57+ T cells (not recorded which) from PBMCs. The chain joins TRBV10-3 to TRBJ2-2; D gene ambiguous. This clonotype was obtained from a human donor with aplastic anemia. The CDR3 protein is CASKSGGELFF. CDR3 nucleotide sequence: TGTGCCAGCAAAAGTGGGGGGGAGCTGTTTTTT.